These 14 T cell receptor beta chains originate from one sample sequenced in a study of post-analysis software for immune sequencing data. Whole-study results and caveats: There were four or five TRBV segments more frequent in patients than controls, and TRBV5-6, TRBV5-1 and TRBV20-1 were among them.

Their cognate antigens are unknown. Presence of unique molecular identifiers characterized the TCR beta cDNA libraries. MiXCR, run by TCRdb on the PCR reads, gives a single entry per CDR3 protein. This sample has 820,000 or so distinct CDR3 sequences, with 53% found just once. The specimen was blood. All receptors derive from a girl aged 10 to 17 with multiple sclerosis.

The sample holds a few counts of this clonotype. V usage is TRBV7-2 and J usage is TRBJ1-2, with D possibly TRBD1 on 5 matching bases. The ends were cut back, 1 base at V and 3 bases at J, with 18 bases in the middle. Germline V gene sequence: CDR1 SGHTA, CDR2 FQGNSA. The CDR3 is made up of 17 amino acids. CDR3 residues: CASSLGIWGSEDYGYTF. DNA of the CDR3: TGTGCCAGCAGCTTAGGCATATGGGGGAGCGAGGACTATGGCTACACCTTC.

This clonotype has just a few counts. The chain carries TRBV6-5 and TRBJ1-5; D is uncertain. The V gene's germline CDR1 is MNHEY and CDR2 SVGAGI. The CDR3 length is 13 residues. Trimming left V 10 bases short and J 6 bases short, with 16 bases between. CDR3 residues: CATYTQRGQPQHF. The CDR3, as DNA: TGTGCCACATACACGCAAAGAGGTCAGCCCCAGCATTTT.

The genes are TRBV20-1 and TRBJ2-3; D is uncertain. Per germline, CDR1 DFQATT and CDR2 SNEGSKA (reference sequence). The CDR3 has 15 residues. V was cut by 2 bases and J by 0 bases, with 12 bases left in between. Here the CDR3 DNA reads TGCAGTGCTAGACTACAAACCTCTAGCACAGATACGCAGTATTTT. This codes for CSARLQTSSTDTQYF.

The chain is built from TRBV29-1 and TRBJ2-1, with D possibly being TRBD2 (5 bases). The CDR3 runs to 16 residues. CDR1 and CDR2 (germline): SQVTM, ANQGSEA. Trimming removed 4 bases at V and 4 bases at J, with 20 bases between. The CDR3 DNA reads TGCAGCGTTGTATCCTGGGAGCCGCGTGGGTACAATGAGCAGTTCTTC. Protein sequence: CSVVSWEPRGYNEQFF.

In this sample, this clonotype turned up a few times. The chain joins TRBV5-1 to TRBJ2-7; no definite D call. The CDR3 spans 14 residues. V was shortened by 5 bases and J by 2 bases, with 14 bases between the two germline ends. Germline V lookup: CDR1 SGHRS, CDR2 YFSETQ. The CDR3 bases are TGCGCCAGCAGTTCTAATTTCGGAGCCTACGAGCAGTACTTC. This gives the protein CASSSNFGAYEQYF. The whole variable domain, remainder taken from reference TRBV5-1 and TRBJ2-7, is KAGVTQTPRYLIKTRGQQVTLSCSPISGHRSVSWYQQTPGQGLQFLFEYFSETQRNKGNFPGRFSGRQFSNSRSEMNVSTLELGDSALYLCASSSNFGAYEQYFGPGTRLTVT.

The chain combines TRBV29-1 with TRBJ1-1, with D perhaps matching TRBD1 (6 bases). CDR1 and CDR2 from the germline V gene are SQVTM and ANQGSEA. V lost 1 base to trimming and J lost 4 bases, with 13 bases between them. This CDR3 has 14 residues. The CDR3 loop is CSVEVRQGSTEAFF. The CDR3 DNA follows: TGCAGCGTTGAAGTACGGCAGGGGAGCACTGAAGCTTTCTTT.

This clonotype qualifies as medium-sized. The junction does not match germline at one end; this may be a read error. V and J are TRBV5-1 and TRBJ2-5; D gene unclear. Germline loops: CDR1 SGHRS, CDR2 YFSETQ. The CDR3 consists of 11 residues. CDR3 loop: CASSSQETQYF. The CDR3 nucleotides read TGTGCCAGCAGCTCCCAAGAGACCCAGTACTTC.

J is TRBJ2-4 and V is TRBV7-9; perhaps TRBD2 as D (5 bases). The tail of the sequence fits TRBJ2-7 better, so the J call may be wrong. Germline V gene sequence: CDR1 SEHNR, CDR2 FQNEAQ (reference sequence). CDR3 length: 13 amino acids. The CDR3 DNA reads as TGTGCCAGCAGCTTAGACCTCGGGGACGAGCAGTACTTC. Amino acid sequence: CASSLDLGDEQYF.

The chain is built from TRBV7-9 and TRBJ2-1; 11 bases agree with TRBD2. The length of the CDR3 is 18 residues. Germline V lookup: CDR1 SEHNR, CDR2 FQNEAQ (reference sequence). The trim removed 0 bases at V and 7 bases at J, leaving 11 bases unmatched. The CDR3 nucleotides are TGTGCCAGCAGCTTAGCGCTTACGGCTAGCGGGGGGACTAATGAGCAGTTCTTC. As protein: CASSLALTASGGTNEQFF.

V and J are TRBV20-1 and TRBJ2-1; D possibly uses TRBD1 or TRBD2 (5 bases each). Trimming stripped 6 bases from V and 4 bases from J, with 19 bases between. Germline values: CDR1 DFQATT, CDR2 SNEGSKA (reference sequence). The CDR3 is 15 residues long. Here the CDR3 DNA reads TGCAGTGCCGCCGGGACCTTGTTCGGGTACAATGAGCAGTTCTTC. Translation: CSAAGTLFGYNEQFF.

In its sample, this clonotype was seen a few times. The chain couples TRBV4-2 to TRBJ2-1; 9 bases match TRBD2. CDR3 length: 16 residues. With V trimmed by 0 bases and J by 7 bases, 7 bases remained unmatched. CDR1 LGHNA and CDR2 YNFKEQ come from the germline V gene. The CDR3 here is CASSQERRGGWNEQFF. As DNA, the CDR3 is TGTGCCAGCAGCCAAGAGAGGCGGGGGGGCTGGAATGAGCAGTTCTTC.

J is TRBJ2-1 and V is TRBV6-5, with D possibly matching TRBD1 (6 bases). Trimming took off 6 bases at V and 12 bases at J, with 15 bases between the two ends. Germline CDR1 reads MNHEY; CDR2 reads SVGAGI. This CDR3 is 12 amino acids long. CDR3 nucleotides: TGTGCCAGCAGGCCCAGGGGTAACGGGCAGTTCTTC. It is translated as CASRPRGNGQFF.

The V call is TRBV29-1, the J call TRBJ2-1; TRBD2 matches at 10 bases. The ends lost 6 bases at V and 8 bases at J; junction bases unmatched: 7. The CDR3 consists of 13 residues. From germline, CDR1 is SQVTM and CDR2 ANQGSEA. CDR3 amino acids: CSVDSGRYDEQFF. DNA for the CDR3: TGCAGCGTCGATAGCGGGAGGTACGATGAGCAGTTCTTC.

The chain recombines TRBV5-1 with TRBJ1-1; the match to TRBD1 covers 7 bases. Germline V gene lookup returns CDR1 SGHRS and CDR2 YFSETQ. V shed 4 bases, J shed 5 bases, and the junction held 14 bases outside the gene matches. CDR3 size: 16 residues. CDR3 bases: TGCGCCAGCAGCCTAACAGCCCGTACAGGGGATACTGAAGCTTTCTTT. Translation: CASSLTARTGDTEAFF.